The present T cell receptor (beta chain) was sequenced within a study of T cells in Graves' hyperthyroidism and ophthalmopathy. Uncontrolled infections, other autoimmune diseases, pregnancy or lactation led to exclusion of patients. The PBMCs had their origin in roughly 9.8 ml of fresh peripheral blood. Study outcomes and limitations: Among clonotypes expanded in thyroid above 0.001, most were also found in blood. Ophthalmopathy, as predicted by the model, came a median about seven months after the prediction.

At least ten counts were recorded for this clonotype. What it binds is unknown. Since no conserved phenylalanine or tryptophan closes the CDR3, a read error is the likely cause. TCR beta CDR3 sequences were amplified from RNA transcripts. HTBI primers were the set used in a first-round RT-PCR of the TCR CDR3. TCRdb reanalysed the multiplex PCR reads using MiXCR and keeps one entry per CDR3 protein. The table lists around 250,000 distinct CDR3 sequences, 24% of them singletons. In germline, CDR1 is DFQATT, CDR2 SNEGSKA (reference sequence). There are 14 residues in the CDR3. The V end was cut by 3 bases, the J end by 1 base, with 12 bases between.

The material sequenced was blood. This clonotype was obtained from a woman aged 35 to 49 with Graves' ophthalmopathy. The chain carries TRBV20-1 and TRBJ1-1; maybe TRBD1 (6 bases). The CDR3 DNA follows: TGCAGTGCTAGGGACAGCCCCAAGAACACTGAAGCTTTCTCT. It translates to CSARDSPKNTEAFS.